The next 17 T cell receptor beta chains were all read from a single sample in a study of shared clonotypes between healthy human individuals. Clones were sequenced by immunoSEQ multiplex PCR, and TCRdb holds only the in-frame ones, with some missing. This table has approximately 2.4 million clones, roughly 95% appearing once. Sequencing was performed on naive CD4+ T cells sorted from blood. The subset here: CD45RA+ positively selected. The receptors derive from a man between 18 and 29 years old in good health.

The J gene is TRBJ1-1, the V gene TRBV10-3, with D hard to call. The V gene's germline CDR1 is ENHRY and CDR2 SYGVKD. There are 15 residues in the CDR3. V was cut by 0 bases and J by 1 base, with 9 bases left in between. CDR3 DNA sequence: TGTGCCATCAGTGAGTCAGACATTTCGAACACTGAAGCTTTCTTT. This encodes CAISESDISNTEAFF.

The chain recombines TRBV7-2 with TRBJ2-5, with TRBD2 identical over 7 bases. V lost 5 bases, J lost 2 bases, and 5 bases stayed unmatched. Per germline, CDR1 SGHTA and CDR2 FQGNSA. This CDR3 is built from 14 residues. The CDR3 DNA sequence: TGTGCCAGCAGCCCCGGGGGAGGGCAAGAGACCCAGTACTTC. It is translated as CASSPGGGQETQYF.

The rearrangement links TRBV19 to TRBJ1-5, with 8 bases matching TRBD1. Germline CDR1 and CDR2: LNHDA and SQIVND (reference sequence). This CDR3 region has 15 residues. V trimming: 0 bases; J trimming: 2 bases; junction bases outside the gene matches: 0. The CDR3 region has the DNA TGTGCCAGTAGTATAGAGACAGGGGGCAATCAGCCCCAGCATTTT. Protein sequence: CASSIETGGNQPQHF.

As DNA, the CDR3 is TGCGCCAGGCGGGCAGGGGCGGCCACCTTC. As protein: CARRAGAATF. The V and J genes are TRBV10-2 and TRBJ1-2; D perhaps matches TRBD1 (6 bases). The germline V gene has CDR1 WSHSY and CDR2 SAAADI. The CDR3 runs to 10 residues. Trimming left V 9 bases short and J 13 bases short, with 15 bases between.

This rearrangement joins TRBV5-5 to TRBJ2-2; D is uncertain. The CDR3 is 17 residues long. Germline assignment: CDR1 SGHKS and CDR2 YYEKEE (reference sequence). Trimming left V 1 base short and J 6 bases short, with 19 bases between. CDR3 coding DNA: TGTGCCAGCAGCTTGTTAGCTCGCCCCTTGTCTCCCGGGGAGCTGTTTTTT. Amino acid sequence: CASSLLARPLSPGELFF.

As DNA, the CDR3 is TGTGCCAGCAGCTTAGAGAGGGGGAGGGGGGAGCGGCCCCCCTACGAGCAGTACTTC. Translated: CASSLERGRGERPPYEQYF. The V and J genes are TRBV7-2 and TRBJ2-7; D is perhaps TRBD2 (7 bases). Germline V gene sequence: CDR1 SGHTA, CDR2 FQGNSA. CDR3 length equals 19 residues. Trimming cost V 1 base and J 2 bases, with 24 bases left between them.

The rearrangement uses TRBV7-9 and TRBJ2-7, with D tentatively TRBD2 (6 bases). V shed 5 bases and J shed 5 bases, with 22 bases lying between them. The germline gives CDR1 SEHNR, CDR2 FQNEAQ (reference sequence). There are 16 residues in the CDR3. The CDR3 coding sequence is TGTGCCAGCAGCCGCCGACCGGGACTTGGTAGTAACGAGCAGTACTTC. This encodes CASSRRPGLGSNEQYF. Filled out from reference TRBV7-9 and TRBJ2-7, the complete variable domain reads DTGVSQNPRHKITKRGQNVTFRCDPISEHNRLYWYRQTLGQGPEFLTYFQNEAQLEKSRLLSDRFSAERPKGSFSTLEIQRTEQGDSAMYLCASSRRPGLGSNEQYFGPGTRLTVT.

The CDR3 sequence: CAKSRDQTEAFF. In nucleotides, the CDR3 is TGTGCCAAGAGCCGGGATCAGACTGAAGCTTTCTTT. The rearrangement joins TRBV30 to TRBJ1-1; D ambiguous. The CDR3 sequence is 12 residues long. Trimming removed 8 bases from V and 5 bases from J, with 15 bases in between. The germline CDR1 and CDR2 sequences are GTSNPN and SVGIG (reference sequence). The full variable domain, with the rest looked up from reference TRBV30 and TRBJ1-1, is SQTIHQWPATLVQPVGSPLSLECTVEGTSNPNLYWYRQAAGRGLQLLFYSVGIGQISSEVPQNLSASRPQDRQFILSSKKLLLSDSGFYLCAKSRDQTEAFFGQGTRLTVV.

The rearrangement joins TRBV9 to TRBJ2-1; 7 positions match TRBD1. After removal of 4 bases from V and 9 bases from J, the junction contained 4 bases not matched to a gene. The germline V gene encodes CDR1 SGDLS and CDR2 YYNGEE. The length of the CDR3 is 12 residues. In DNA, the CDR3 is TGTGCCAGCAGCCCGAGACAGGGTGAGCAGTTCTTC. Encoded protein: CASSPRQGEQFF.

With respect to this clone: The same CDR3 is also encoded by other DNA sequences in this sample. The chain recombines TRBV29-1 with TRBJ1-6, with 7 bases lining up with TRBD1. Germline-derived CDR1 and CDR2 are SQVTM and ANQGSEA. J gave up 7 bases and V 4 bases, and 1 base lay outside the gene matches. The CDR3 loop spans 12 amino acids. The CDR3 DNA reads as TGCAGCGTTGGACAGGGCAATTCACCCCTCCACTTT. The encoded protein is CSVGQGNSPLHF.

The genes are TRBV7-2 and TRBJ1-5; TRBD1 agrees at 11 bases. The CDR3 extends over 15 amino acids. Per germline, CDR1 SGHTA and CDR2 FQGNSA. V gave up 1 base and J gave up 6 bases; unmatched junction bases: 2. This CDR3 is CASSLEGTGGQPQHF. The CDR3 DNA sequence: TGTGCCAGCAGCTTAGAGGGGACAGGGGGTCAGCCCCAGCATTTT.

This rearrangement joins TRBV10-3 to TRBJ2-1; a possible D gene is TRBD2 (6 bases). Trimming took 0 bases from V and 4 from J, leaving 25 bases between them. The CDR3 extends over 20 amino acids. CDR1 ENHRY and CDR2 SYGVKD come from the germline V gene. The CDR3 region has the DNA TGTGCCATCAGTGAGTCGTTTTTTTGGGATACTAGCACCAAATACAATGAGCAGTTCTTC. Translating gives CAISESFFWDTSTKYNEQFF.

The chain has TRBV5-1 and TRBJ2-5; 7 positions agree with TRBD1. J was trimmed by 5 bases and V by 0 bases; bases with no gene match: 7. In germline, CDR1 is SGHRS, CDR2 YFSETQ. The CDR3 extends over 15 amino acids. The CDR3 reads CASSLEGAGWETQYF. The CDR3 region has the DNA TGCGCCAGCAGCTTGGAGGGGGCGGGTTGGGAGACCCAGTACTTC.

The J gene is TRBJ2-7, the V gene TRBV28, with 10 bases lining up with TRBD1. CDR1 and CDR2 (germline): MDHEN, SYDVKM. V gave up 3 bases and J gave up 4 bases; unmatched junction bases: 6. The CDR3 has 15 residues. Written as DNA, the CDR3 is TGTGCCAGCAGTTTCCAGACAGGGGGCATGTACGAGCAGTACTTC. Protein sequence: CASSFQTGGMYEQYF.

The rearrangement links TRBV5-1 to TRBJ2-2; D call uncertain. The germline V and J ends were trimmed by 4 bases and 0 bases, with 10 bases remaining between them. The CDR3 contains 15 residues. Germline V gives CDR1 SGHRS, CDR2 YFSETQ. The CDR3: CASSPLFPNTGELFF. The CDR3 bases are TGCGCCAGCAGCCCTCTTTTCCCGAACACCGGGGAGCTGTTTTTT.

This chain uses TRBV5-6 with TRBJ1-6; TRBD1 might be the D (5 bases). The CDR3 spans 17 residues. The V gene's germline CDR1 is SGHDT and CDR2 YYEEEE. V lost 1 base and J 14 bases, leaving 25 bases between the germline ends. CDR3 sequence reads: CASSLLGTLASKEALHF. The CDR3, as DNA: TGTGCCAGCAGCTTGTTGGGGACGCTGGCGAGCAAGGAGGCCCTCCACTTT.

V usage is TRBV5-1 and J usage is TRBJ1-6; the D gene is possibly TRBD1 (5 bases). Germline V lookup: CDR1 SGHRS, CDR2 YFSETQ. V was cut by 0 bases and J by 4 bases, with 8 bases left in between. The CDR3 spans 15 residues. Here the CDR3 DNA reads TGCGCCAGCAGCTTGGAGGGACGTTATAATTCACCCCTCCACTTT. It yields the protein CASSLEGRYNSPLHF.